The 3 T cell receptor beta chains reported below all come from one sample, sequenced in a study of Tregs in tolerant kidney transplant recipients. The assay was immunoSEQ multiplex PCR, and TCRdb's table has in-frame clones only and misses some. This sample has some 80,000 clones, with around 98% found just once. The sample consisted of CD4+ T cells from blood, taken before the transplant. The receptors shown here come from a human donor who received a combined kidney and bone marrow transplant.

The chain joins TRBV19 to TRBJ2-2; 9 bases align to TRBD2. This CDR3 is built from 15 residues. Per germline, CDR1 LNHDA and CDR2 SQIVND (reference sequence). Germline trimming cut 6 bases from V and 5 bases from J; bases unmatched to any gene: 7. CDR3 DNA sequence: TGTGCCAGTAGGTTTAGCGGGGGTTCTACCGGGGAGCTGTTTTTT. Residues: CASRFSGGSTGELFF.

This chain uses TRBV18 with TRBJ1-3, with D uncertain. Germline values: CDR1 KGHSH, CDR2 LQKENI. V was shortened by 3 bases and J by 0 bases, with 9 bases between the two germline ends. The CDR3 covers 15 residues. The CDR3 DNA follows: TGTGCCAGCTCACCCGGCGGGAACTCTGGAAACACCATATATTTT. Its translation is CASSPGGNSGNTIYF.

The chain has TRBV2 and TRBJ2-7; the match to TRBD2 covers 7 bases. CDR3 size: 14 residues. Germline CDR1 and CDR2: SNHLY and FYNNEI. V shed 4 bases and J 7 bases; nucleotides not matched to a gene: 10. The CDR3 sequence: CASSGLAPIWEQYF. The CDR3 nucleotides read TGTGCCAGCAGTGGACTAGCCCCAATTTGGGAGCAGTACTTC.